This T cell receptor (beta chain) originates from a study of CD8+ T cells in alopecia areata. Study context: Patients received oral tofacitinib, 5 to 10 mg twice daily, for moderate-to-severe alopecia areata.

The CDR3 has 15 residues. V dropped 1 base and J dropped 2; count of bases not matched to a gene: 8. From germline, CDR1 is GTSNPN and CDR2 SVGIG (reference sequence). The treatment here: oral pan-JAK inhibitor, 5-10 mg twice daily. As the sequencing template, cDNA was produced by extracting RNA and reverse transcribing it. Here immunoSEQ multiplex PCR was the method, and the copy in TCRdb shows in-frame clones only, minus some. The data contain 110,000 or so clones, roughly 50% of them singletons. The sequenced sample was CD8+ T cells sorted from blood, obtained at week 4, from a patient treated with tofacitinib. The chain carries TRBV30 and TRBJ2-7; 7 positions agree with TRBD1. This TCR derives from a human donor with alopecia areata. CDR3 sequence reads: CAWSAGQESPYEQYF. For the CDR3, the DNA is TGTGCCTGGAGTGCCGGACAGGAGTCCCCCTACGAGCAGTACTTC.